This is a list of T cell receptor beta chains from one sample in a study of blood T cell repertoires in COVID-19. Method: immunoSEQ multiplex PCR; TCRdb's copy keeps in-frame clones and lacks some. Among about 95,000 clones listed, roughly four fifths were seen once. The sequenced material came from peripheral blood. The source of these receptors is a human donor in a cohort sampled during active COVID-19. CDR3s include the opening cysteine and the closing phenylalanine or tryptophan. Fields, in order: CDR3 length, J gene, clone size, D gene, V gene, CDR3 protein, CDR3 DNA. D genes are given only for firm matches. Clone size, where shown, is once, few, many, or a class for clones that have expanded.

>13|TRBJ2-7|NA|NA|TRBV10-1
CASSERTALEQYF
TGCGCCAGCAGTGAGAGAACCGCGCTCGAGCAGTACTTC
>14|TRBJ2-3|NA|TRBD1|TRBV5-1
CASSLNRGFDTQYF
TGCGCCAGCAGCTTGAACAGGGGGTTTGATACGCAGTATTTT
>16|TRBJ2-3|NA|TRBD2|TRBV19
CASRRTSGSFADTQYF
TGTGCCAGTAGACGGACTAGCGGGAGTTTTGCAGATACGCAGTATTTT
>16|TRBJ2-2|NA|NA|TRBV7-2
CASSLQGPANTGELFF
TGTGCCAGCAGCTTACAGGGGCCTGCGAACACCGGGGAGCTGTTTTTT
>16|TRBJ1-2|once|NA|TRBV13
CASSSPQESSNYGYTF
TGTGCCAGCAGTTCCCCACAGGAATCATCTAACTATGGCTACACCTTC
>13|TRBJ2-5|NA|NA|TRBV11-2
CASSLGTSETQYF
TGTGCCAGCAGCTTAGGAACTAGCGAGACCCAGTACTTC
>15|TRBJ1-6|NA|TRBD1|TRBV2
CASRARGPVNSPLHF
TGTGCCAGCAGAGCCAGGGGGCCGGTGAATTCACCCCTCCACTTT
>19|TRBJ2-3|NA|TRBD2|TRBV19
CASQDRPGLEGRLTDTQYF
TGTGCCAGTCAGGACCGCCCGGGACTAGAGGGACGCCTCACAGATACGCAGTATTTT
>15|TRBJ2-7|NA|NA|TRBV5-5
CASNYQGFGSYEQYF
TGTGCCAGCAACTACCAGGGGTTTGGCTCCTACGAGCAGTACTTC
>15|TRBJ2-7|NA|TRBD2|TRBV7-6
CASSPTSGVSYEQYF
TGTGCCAGCAGCCCTACTAGCGGGGTATCCTACGAGCAGTACTTC
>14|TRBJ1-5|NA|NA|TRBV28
CASSLGLQGQPQHF
TGTGCCAGCAGTTTAGGGTTGCAGGGTCAGCCCCAGCATTTT
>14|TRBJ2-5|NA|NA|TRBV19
CASSPGTFQETQYF
TGTGCCAGTAGTCCAGGGACTTTTCAAGAGACCCAGTACTTC
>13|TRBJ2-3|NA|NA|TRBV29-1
CSVSARFTDTQYF
TGCAGCGTATCCGCCAGATTCACAGATACGCAGTATTTT
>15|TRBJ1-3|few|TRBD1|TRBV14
CASSGQAYSGNTIYF
TGTGCCAGCAGCGGACAGGCTTACTCTGGAAACACCATATATTTT
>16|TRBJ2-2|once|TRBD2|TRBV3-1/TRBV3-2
CASSQTSGRTAGELFF
TGTGCCAGCAGCCAAACTAGCGGGAGAACCGCCGGGGAGCTGTTTTTT
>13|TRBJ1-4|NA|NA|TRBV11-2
CATGAEFNEKLFF
TGTGCCACGGGAGCGGAGTTTAATGAAAAACTGTTTTTT
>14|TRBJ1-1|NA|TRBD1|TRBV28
CASSLTGMSTEAFF
TGTGCCAGCAGTCTGACAGGGATGTCGACTGAAGCTTTCTTT
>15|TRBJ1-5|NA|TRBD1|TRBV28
CASRSGQLSNQPQHF
TGTGCCAGCAGATCGGGACAGCTTAGCAATCAGCCCCAGCATTTT
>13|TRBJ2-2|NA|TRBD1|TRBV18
CASSLQGAGELFF
TGTGCCAGCTCTCTACAGGGGGCCGGGGAGCTGTTTTTT
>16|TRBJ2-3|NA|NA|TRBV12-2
CASRLVRTGRTDTQYF
TGTGCAAGTCGCTTAGTTCGGACAGGACGCACAGATACGCAGTATTTT
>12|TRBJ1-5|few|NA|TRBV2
CASRTEGLAQHF
TGTGCCTCCCGGACGGAGGGTCTGGCCCAGCATTTT
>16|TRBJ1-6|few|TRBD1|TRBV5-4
CASSLGTGATNSPLHF
TGTGCCAGCAGCTTGGGGACAGGGGCCACTAATTCACCCCTCCACTTT
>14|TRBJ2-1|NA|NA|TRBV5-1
CASSFPGSYNEQFF
TGCGCCAGCAGCTTTCCGGGGTCCTACAATGAGCAGTTCTTC
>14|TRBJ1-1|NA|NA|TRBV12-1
CASPQAAMNTEAFF
TGTGCCAGCCCCCAGGCTGCAATGAACACTGAAGCTTTCTTT
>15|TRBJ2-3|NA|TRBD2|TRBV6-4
CASRALAGSTDTQYF
TGTGCCAGCAGAGCACTAGCGGGTAGCACAGATACGCAGTATTTT
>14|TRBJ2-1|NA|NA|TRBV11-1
CASSFASAGTGQFF
TGTGCCAGCAGCTTTGCCTCCGCCGGGACTGGGCAGTTCTTC
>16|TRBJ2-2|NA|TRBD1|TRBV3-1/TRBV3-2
CASSQGGTGHAGELFF
TGTGCCAGCAGCCAGGGGGGGACAGGGCACGCCGGGGAGCTGTTTTTT
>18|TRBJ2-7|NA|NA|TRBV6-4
CASKRPGHRLSGYYEQYF
TGTGCCAGCAAGCGACCTGGGCACCGGTTGTCGGGGTACTACGAGCAGTACTTC
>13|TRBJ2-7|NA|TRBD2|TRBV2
CASRGDYNGEQYF
TGTGCCAGCAGGGGGGACTACAACGGGGAGCAGTACTTC
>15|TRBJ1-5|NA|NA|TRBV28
CASSSNRDNNQPQHF
TGTGCCAGCAGTTCCAACCGGGACAATAATCAGCCCCAGCATTTT
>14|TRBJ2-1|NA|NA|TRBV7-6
CASSLGGTYNEQFF
TGTGCCAGCAGCTTAGGGGGCACTTACAATGAGCAGTTCTTC
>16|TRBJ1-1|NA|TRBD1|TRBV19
CASSTGGLSTGTEAFF
TGTGCCAGTAGTACAGGGGGCCTTTCAACTGGCACTGAAGCTTTCTTT
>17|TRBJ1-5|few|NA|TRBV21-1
CASSPTTGTGGNQPQHF
TGTGCCAGCAGCCCCACGACCGGGACAGGGGGCAATCAGCCCCAGCATTTT
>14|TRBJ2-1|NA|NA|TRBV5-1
CASSLVETDNEQFF
TGCGCCAGCAGCTTGGTGGAGACAGACAATGAGCAGTTCTTC
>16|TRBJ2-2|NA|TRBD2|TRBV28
CASRLAGASNTGELFF
TGTGCCAGCAGACTAGCGGGCGCGAGTAACACCGGGGAGCTGTTTTTT
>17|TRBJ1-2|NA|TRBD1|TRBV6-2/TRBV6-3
CASSPGTADLFNYGYTF
TGTGCCAGCAGCCCCGGGACAGCGGACCTTTTTAACTATGGCTACACCTTC
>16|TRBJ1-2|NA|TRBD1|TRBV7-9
CASSFNLQGASDGYTF
TGTGCCAGCAGCTTTAACCTACAGGGGGCTTCGGATGGCTACACCTTC
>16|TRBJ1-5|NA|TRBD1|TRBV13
CASSLQGALSNQPQHF
TGTGCCAGCAGCTTACAGGGGGCGTTGAGCAATCAGCCCCAGCATTTT
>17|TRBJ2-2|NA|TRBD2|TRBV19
CASSTRRLAGGTGELFF
TGTGCCAGTAGTACGAGGAGACTAGCGGGAGGGACCGGGGAGCTGTTTTTT
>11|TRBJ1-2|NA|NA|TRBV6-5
CASSWTRGYTF
TGTGCCAGCAGCTGGACACGTGGCTACACCTTC
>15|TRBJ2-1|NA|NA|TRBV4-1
CASCKVTASYNEQFF
TGCGCCAGCTGCAAGGTGACAGCATCCTACAATGAGCAGTTCTTC
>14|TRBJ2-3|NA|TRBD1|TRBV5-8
CASPGQGGTDTQYF
TGTGCCAGCCCTGGTCAGGGGGGCACAGATACGCAGTATTTT
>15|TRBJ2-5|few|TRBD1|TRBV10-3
CAISQTGGYQETQYF
TGTGCCATCAGTCAGACAGGGGGATACCAAGAGACCCAGTACTTC
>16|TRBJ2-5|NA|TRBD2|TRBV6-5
CASSYSVSGSKETQYF
TGTGCCAGCAGTTACTCGGTTAGCGGGAGTAAAGAGACCCAGTACTTC
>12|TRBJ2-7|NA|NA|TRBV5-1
CASGLEPEEQYF
TGCGCCAGCGGCCTGGAGCCCGAAGAGCAGTACTTC
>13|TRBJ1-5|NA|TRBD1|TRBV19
CASRDRGNQPQHF
TGTGCCAGCCGGGACAGGGGTAATCAGCCCCAGCATTTT
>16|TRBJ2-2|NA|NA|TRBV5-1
CASSLEAFANTGELFF
TGCGCCAGCAGCTTAGAGGCATTCGCGAACACCGGGGAGCTGTTTTTT
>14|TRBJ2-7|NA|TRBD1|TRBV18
CASSPDRASYEQYF
TGTGCCAGCTCACCGGACAGGGCGAGCTACGAGCAGTACTTC
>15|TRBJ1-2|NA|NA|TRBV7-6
CASSLDTRGRAGYTF
TGTGCCAGCAGCTTAGATACCAGAGGGCGGGCTGGCTACACCTTC
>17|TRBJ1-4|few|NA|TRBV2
CASIFGPGDPTNEKLFF
NA
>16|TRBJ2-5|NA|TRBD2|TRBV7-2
CASSLGLAGGAETQYF
TGTGCCAGCAGCTTAGGTCTAGCGGGGGGGGCAGAGACCCAGTACTTC
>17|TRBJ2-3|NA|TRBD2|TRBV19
CASSISGGALSTDTQYF
TGTGCCAGTAGTATTAGCGGGGGGGCCTTGAGCACAGATACGCAGTATTTT
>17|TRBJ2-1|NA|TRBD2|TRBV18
CASSPRAAGGQYNEQFF
TGTGCCAGCTCACCACGGGCAGCGGGGGGTCAATACAATGAGCAGTTCTTC
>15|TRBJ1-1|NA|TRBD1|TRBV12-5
CASGSGTGMNTEAFF
TGTGCTAGTGGTTCCGGGACAGGGATGAACACTGAAGCTTTCTTT